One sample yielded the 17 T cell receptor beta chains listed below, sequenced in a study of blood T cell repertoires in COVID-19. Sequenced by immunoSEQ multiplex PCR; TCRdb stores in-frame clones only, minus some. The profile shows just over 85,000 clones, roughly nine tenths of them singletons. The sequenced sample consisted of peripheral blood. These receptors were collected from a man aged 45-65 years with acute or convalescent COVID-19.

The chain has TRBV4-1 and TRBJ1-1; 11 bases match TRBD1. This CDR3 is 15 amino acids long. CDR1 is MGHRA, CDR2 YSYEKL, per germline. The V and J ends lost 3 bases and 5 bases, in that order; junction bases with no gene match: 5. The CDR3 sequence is CASSHLGQGGTEAFF. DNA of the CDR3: TGCGCCAGCAGCCACCTGGGACAGGGGGGGACTGAAGCTTTCTTT.

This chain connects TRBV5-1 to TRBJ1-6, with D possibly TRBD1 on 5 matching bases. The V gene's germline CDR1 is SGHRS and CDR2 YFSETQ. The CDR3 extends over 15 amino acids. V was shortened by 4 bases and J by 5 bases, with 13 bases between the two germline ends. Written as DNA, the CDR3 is TGCGCCAGCAGCCCCCAGGGTATTCATAATTCACCCCTCCACTTT. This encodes CASSPQGIHNSPLHF. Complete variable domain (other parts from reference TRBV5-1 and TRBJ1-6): KAGVTQTPRYLIKTRGQQVTLSCSPISGHRSVSWYQQTPGQGLQFLFEYFSETQRNKGNFPGRFSGRQFSNSRSEMNVSTLELGDSALYLCASSPQGIHNSPLHFGNGTRLTVT.

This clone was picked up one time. DNA for the CDR3: TGTGCCAGCAGCTCAGGGGAACGGGGCTACGAGCAGTACGTC. It is translated as CASSSGERGYEQYV. The chain is built from TRBV6-5 and TRBJ2-7, with D perhaps matching TRBD1 (6 bases). There are 14 residues in the CDR3. V was clipped by 6 bases and J by 3 bases, with 15 bases between them. Per germline, CDR1 MNHEY and CDR2 SVGAGI.

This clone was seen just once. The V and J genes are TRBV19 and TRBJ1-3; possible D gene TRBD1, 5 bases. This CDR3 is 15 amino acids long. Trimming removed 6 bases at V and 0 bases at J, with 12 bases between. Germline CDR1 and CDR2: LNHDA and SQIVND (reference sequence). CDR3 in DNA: TGTGCCAGTAGCCAGGGCCGGGCCTCTGGAAACACCATATATTTT. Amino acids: CASSQGRASGNTIYF.

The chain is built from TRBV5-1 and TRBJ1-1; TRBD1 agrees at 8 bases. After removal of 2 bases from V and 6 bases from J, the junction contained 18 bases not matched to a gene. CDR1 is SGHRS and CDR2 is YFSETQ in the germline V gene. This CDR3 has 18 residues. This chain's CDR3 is CASSLAGTGVGLGAEAFF. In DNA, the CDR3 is TGCGCCAGCAGCTTAGCCGGGACAGGCGTTGGGTTGGGCGCTGAAGCTTTCTTT.

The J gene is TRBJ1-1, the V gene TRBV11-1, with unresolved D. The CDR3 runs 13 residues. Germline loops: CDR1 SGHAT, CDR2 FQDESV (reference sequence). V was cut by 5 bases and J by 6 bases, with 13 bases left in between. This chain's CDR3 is CASSAAWRPEAFF. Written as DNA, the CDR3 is TGTGCCAGCAGCGCGGCCTGGCGGCCTGAAGCTTTCTTT.

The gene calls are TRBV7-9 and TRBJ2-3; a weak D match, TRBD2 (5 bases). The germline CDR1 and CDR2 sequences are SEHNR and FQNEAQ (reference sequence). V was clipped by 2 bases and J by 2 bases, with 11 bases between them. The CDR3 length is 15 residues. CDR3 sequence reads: CASSLTTDYTDTQYF. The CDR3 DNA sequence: TGTGCCAGCAGCTTAACGACCGACTACACAGATACGCAGTATTTT.

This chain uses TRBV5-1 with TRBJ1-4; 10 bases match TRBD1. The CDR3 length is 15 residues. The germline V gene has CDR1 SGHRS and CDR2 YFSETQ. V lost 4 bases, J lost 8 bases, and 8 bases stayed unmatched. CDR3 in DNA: TGCGCCAGCAGCCACCGACAGGGGGCACGGGAAAAACTGTTTTTT. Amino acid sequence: CASSHRQGAREKLFF.

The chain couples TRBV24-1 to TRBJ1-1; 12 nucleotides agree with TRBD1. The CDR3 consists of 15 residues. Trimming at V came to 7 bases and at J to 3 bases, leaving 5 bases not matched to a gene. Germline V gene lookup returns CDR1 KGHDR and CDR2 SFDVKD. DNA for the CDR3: TGTGCCACCAGGGGGACAGGGGGCAAGGACACTGAAGCTTTCTTT. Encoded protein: CATRGTGGKDTEAFF.

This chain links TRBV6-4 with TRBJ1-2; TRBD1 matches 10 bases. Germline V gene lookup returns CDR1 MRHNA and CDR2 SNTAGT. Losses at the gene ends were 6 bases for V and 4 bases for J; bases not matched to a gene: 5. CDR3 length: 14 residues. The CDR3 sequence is CASSAGQGGYGYTF. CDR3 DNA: TGTGCCAGCAGCGCTGGACAGGGGGGCTATGGCTACACCTTC.

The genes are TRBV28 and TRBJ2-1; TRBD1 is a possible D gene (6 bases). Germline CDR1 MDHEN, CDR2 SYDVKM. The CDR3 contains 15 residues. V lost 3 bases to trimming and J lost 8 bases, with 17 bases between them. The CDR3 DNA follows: TGTGCCAGCAGTTTTTCCAGGGGTATCGTCCATGAGCAGTTCTTC. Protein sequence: CASSFSRGIVHEQFF.

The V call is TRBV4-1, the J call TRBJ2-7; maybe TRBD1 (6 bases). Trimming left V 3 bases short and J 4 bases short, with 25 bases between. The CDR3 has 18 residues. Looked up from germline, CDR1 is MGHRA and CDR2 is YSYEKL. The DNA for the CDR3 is TGCGCCAGCAGCCACCTAACCCCAACAGGGAGTGAGGGTTACGAGCAGTACTTC. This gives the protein CASSHLTPTGSEGYEQYF.

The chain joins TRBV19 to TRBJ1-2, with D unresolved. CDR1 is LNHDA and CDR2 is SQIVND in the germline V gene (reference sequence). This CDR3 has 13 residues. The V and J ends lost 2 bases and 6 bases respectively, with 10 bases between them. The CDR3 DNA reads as TGTGCCAGTAGTATAAGCATCTTGAATGGCTACACCTTC. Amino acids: CASSISILNGYTF.

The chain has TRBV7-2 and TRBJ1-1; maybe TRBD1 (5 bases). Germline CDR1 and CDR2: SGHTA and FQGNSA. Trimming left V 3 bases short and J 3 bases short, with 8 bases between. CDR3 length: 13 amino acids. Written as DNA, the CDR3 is TGTGCCAGCAGCTTCACACAGGACACTGAAGCTTTCTTT. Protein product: CASSFTQDTEAFF. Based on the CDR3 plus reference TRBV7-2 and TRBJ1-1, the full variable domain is GAGVSQSPSNKVTEKGKDVELRCDPISGHTALYWYRQSLGQGLEFLIYFQGNSAPDKSGLPSDRFSAERTGGSVSTLTIQRTQQEDSAVYLCASSFTQDTEAFFGQGTRLTVV.

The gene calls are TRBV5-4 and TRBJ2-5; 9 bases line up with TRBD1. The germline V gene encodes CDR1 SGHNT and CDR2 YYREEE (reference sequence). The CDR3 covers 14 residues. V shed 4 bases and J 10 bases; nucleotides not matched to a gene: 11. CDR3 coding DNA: TGTGCCAGCAGCCACCGGGACAGGGACCTAGACCAGTACTTC. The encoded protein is CASSHRDRDLDQYF.

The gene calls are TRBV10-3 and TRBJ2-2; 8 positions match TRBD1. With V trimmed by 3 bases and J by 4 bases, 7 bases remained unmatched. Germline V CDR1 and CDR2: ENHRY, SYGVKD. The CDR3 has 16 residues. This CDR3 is CAISDTTGGGTGELFF. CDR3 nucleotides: TGTGCCATCAGTGATACAACAGGGGGAGGCACCGGGGAGCTGTTTTTT.

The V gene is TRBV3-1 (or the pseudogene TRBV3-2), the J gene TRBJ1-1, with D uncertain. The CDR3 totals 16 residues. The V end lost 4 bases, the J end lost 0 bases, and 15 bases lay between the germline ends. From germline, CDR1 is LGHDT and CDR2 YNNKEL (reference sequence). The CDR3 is CASSRNRGRLNTEAFF. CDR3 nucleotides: TGTGCCAGCAGCCGAAACCGCGGGAGGTTGAACACTGAAGCTTTCTTT.